This is a list of T cell receptor beta chains from one sample in a study of blood T cell repertoires in COVID-19. Libraries were prepared by immunoSEQ multiplex PCR; TCRdb keeps only in-frame clonotypes and omits some of them. The sample shows about 120,000 clones, about 80% of them seen only once. What was sequenced was peripheral blood. Receptors originate from a woman older than 75 with acute or convalescent COVID-19. CDR3s include the opening cysteine and the closing phenylalanine or tryptophan. The D gene is left open where the match is weak. Only some rows state a clone size, as once, few, many or a class for expanded clones.

TRBV28	TRBJ1-5	few	14	TRBD1	CASSPGQGDQPQHF	TGTGCCAGCAGCCCGGGACAGGGGGATCAGCCCCAGCATTTT
TRBV3-1/TRBV3-2	TRBJ2-3	few	18	TRBD2	CASSQDRGRADLSDTQYF	TGTGCCAGCAGCCAAGATCGCGGGAGGGCCGATTTATCAGATACGCAGTATTTT
TRBV10-2	TRBJ2-7	-	12	-	CASRETVYEQYF	TGCGCCAGCAGAGAGACAGTCTACGAGCAGTACTTC
TRBV4-1	TRBJ1-2	-	14	TRBD1	CASSQGQGAGGYTF	TGCGCCAGCAGCCAAGGACAGGGGGCGGGTGGCTACACCTTC
TRBV9	TRBJ1-1	-	15	-	CASSPRGRGGTEAFF	TGTGCCAGCAGCCCTCGGGGTAGGGGAGGCACTGAAGCTTTCTTT
TRBV5-1	TRBJ2-3	-	17	TRBD2	CASSPPTGGGAQDTQYF	TGCGCCAGCAGCCCGCCAACGGGCGGGGGGGCCCAAGATACGCAGTATTTT
TRBV10-2	TRBJ1-3	-	13	-	CAISSGAGNTIYF	TGCGCCATCAGTTCCGGGGCTGGAAACACCATATATTTT
TRBV27	TRBJ1-2	-	13	-	CASSAQGTGGYTF	TGTGCCAGCAGCGCCCAGGGTACCGGTGGCTACACCTTC
TRBV7-2	TRBJ2-7	-	17	TRBD2	CASSLVLAGASGYEQYF	TGTGCCAGCAGCTTAGTACTAGCGGGAGCCTCGGGGTACGAGCAGTACTTC
TRBV21-1	TRBJ1-1	-	17	-	CASSMTPWTGLDTEAFF	TGTGCCAGCAGCATGACTCCTTGGACAGGGCTGGACACTGAAGCTTTCTTT
TRBV18	TRBJ1-5	few	16	-	CASSPTPGGANQPQHF	TGTGCCAGCTCACCAACTCCCGGCGGAGCCAATCAGCCCCAGCATTTT
TRBV5-1	TRBJ1-2	-	11	-	CASSLEEVYTF	TGCGCCAGCAGCTTGGAGGAGGTCTACACCTTC
TRBV11-2	TRBJ1-1	-	14	-	CASSLVREDTEAFF	TGTGCCAGCAGCTTAGTCAGGGAAGACACTGAAGCTTTCTTT
TRBV11-3	TRBJ2-7	-	14	-	CASSLVGASYEQYF	TGTGCCAGCAGCCTAGTGGGGGCCTCCTACGAGCAGTACTTC
TRBV7-2	TRBJ2-5	-	15	TRBD1	CASSPGTGVWETQYF	TGTGCCAGCAGCCCAGGGACAGGGGTATGGGAGACCCAGTACTTC
TRBV12-3/TRBV12-4	TRBJ1-6	-	12	-	CASRGPDSPLHF	TGTGCCAGCAGGGGGCCGGATTCACCCCTCCACTTT
TRBV4-2	TRBJ2-5	-	16	TRBD1	CASSHATGQGSETQYF	TGTGCCAGCAGCCATGCAACCGGACAGGGATCAGAGACCCAGTACTTC
TRBV4-3	TRBJ1-2	-	16	TRBD1	CASSREGQGANYGYTF	TGCGCCAGCAGCCGGGAAGGACAGGGGGCTAACTATGGCTACACCTTC
TRBV28	TRBJ1-2	few	15	-	CASKRREGANYGYTF	TGTGCCAGCAAGCGACGAGAAGGGGCTAACTATGGCTACACCTTC
TRBV12-3/TRBV12-4	TRBJ1-3	-	12	TRBD1	CASSLLQGGFYF	TGTGCCAGCAGTTTATTGCAGGGGGGTTTCTATTTT
TRBV28	TRBJ1-3	-	15	-	CASNPGWAFGNTIYF	TGTGCCAGCAACCCTGGGTGGGCCTTTGGAAACACCATATATTTT
TRBV6-2/TRBV6-3	TRBJ2-1	-	15	TRBD2	CASSYLSSGKGEQFF	TGTGCCAGCAGTTACTTGTCTAGCGGGAAGGGAGAGCAGTTCTTC
TRBV4-1	TRBJ1-5	-	16	TRBD1	CASSQEGQGAYQPQHF	TGCGCCAGCAGCCAAGAAGGACAGGGGGCTTATCAGCCCCAGCATTTT
TRBV7-8	TRBJ1-1	-	14	-	CASSLKGGITEAFF	TGTGCCAGCAGCCTAAAGGGGGGGATCACTGAAGCTTTCTTT
TRBV28	TRBJ1-1	-	15	TRBD1	CASSFTGGQDTEAFF	TGTGCCAGCAGTTTCACAGGGGGCCAGGACACTGAAGCTTTCTTT
TRBV6-5	TRBJ1-5	-	14	-	CASSYSGGNQPQHF	TGTGCCAGCAGTTACTCGGGGGGAAATCAGCCCCAGCATTTT
TRBV9	TRBJ2-5	-	16	TRBD2	CASSVGLGEGQETQYF	TGTGCCAGCAGCGTAGGTCTGGGGGAGGGCCAAGAGACCCAGTACTTC
TRBV11-2	TRBJ1-4	-	15	-	CASSLRRSTNEKLFF	TGTGCCAGCAGCTTAAGGCGGTCAACTAATGAAAAACTGTTTTTT
TRBV6-4	TRBJ2-1	-	15	-	CASSDSSGSYNEQFF	TGTGCCAGCAGTGACTCTAGCGGCTCCTACAATGAGCAGTTCTTC
TRBV7-9	TRBJ1-4	once	17	-	CASSGAGGRSTNEKLFF	TGTGCCAGCAGCGGAGCGGGGGGGAGATCAACTAATGAAAAACTGTTTTTT
TRBV6-5	TRBJ2-3	-	14	TRBD1	CASRTGQGTDTQYF	TGTGCCAGCAGAACGGGACAGGGCACAGATACGCAGTATTTT
TRBV18	TRBJ1-4	-	14	TRBD1	CASSPWEQGKKLFF	TGTGCCAGCTCACCGTGGGAACAGGGGAAAAAACTGTTTTTT
TRBV5-1	TRBJ2-4	-	14	-	CASSIGQMGDIQYF	TGCGCCAGCAGCATAGGACAGATGGGCGACATTCAGTACTTC
TRBV11-3	TRBJ2-2	-	16	TRBD2	CASSLGGSAVTGELFF	TGTGCCAGCAGCTTAGGCGGGAGTGCAGTCACCGGGGAGCTGTTTTTT
TRBV5-1	TRBJ2-5	-	15	TRBD2	CASSLFGGAEETQYF	TGCGCCAGCAGCTTGTTCGGGGGGGCCGAGGAGACCCAGTACTTC
TRBV5-8	TRBJ2-7	-	14	TRBD1	CASSPSGQPYEQYF	TGTGCCAGCAGCCCCTCGGGACAGCCGTACGAGCAGTACTTC
TRBV2	TRBJ1-5	-	15	-	CASSEVLYSNQPQHF	TGTGCCAGCAGTGAAGTGCTCTATAGCAATCAGCCCCAGCATTTT
TRBV28	TRBJ1-2	-	16	TRBD1	CARSLYGTGKDYGYTF	TGTGCCAGGAGTTTATACGGGACAGGGAAAGACTATGGCTACACCTTC
TRBV5-1	TRBJ1-3	-	14	-	CASSLDTTGNTIYF	TGCGCCAGCAGCTTGGACACGACTGGAAACACCATATATTTT
TRBV30	TRBJ2-2	-	14	-	CAWSTTRGSGELFF	TGTGCCTGGAGTACCACCAGGGGATCCGGGGAGCTGTTTTTT
TRBV28	TRBJ2-3	-	15	TRBD1	CASSSTQGATDTQYF	TGTGCCAGCAGTTCTACGCAGGGGGCAACAGATACGCAGTATTTT